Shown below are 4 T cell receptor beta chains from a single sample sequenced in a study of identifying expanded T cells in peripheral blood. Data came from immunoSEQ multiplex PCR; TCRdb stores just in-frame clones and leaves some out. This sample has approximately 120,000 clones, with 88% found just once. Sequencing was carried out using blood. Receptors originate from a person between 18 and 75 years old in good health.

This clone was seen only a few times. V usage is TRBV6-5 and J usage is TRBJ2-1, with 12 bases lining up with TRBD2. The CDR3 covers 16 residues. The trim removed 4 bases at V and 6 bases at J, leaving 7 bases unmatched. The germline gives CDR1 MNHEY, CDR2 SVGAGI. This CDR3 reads CASSSMTSGRGNEQFF. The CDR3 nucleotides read TGTGCCAGCAGTTCGATGACTAGCGGGAGAGGCAATGAGCAGTTCTTC.

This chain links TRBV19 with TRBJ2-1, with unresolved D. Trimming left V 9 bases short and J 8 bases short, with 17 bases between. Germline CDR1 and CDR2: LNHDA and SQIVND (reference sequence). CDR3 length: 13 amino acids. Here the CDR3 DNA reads TGTGCCAGCAGCCCCCCAGAAGGCGATGAGCAGTTCTTC. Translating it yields CASSPPEGDEQFF. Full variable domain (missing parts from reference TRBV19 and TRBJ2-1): DGGITQSPKYLFRKEGQNVTLSCEQNLNHDAMYWYRQDPGQGLRLIYYSQIVNDFQKGDIAEGYSVSREKKESFPLTVTSAQKNPTAFYLCASSPPEGDEQFFGPGTRLTVL.

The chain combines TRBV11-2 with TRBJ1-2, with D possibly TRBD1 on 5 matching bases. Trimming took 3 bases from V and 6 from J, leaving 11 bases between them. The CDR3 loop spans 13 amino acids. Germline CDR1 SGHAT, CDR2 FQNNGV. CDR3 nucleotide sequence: TGTGCCAGCAGCTTTTCAGGGTCGGATGGCTACACCTTC. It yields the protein CASSFSGSDGYTF.

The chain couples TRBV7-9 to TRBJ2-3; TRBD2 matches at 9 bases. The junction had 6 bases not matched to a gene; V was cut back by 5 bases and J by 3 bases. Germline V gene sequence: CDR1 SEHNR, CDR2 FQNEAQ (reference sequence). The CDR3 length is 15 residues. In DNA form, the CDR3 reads TGTGCCAGCAGCAGTCTAGCGGGGAGGACAGATACGCAGTATTTT. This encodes CASSSLAGRTDTQYF.